This passage covers 4 T cell receptor beta chains from one sample sequenced in a study of T cells in Graves' hyperthyroidism and ophthalmopathy. From RNA transcripts, TCR beta CDR3 regions were amplified. The HTBI primer set drove a first-round RT-PCR of the TCR CDR3. TCRdb passed the multiplex PCR reads through MiXCR, listing each CDR3 protein once. The repertoire includes more than 350,000 distinct CDR3 sequences, more than 14% of them detected once, and around a fifth sits in the top ten. The sequenced sample consisted of blood. Receptors originate from a woman in her 30s with Graves' ophthalmopathy.

This clonotype was detected ten times or more. V usage is TRBV19 and J usage is TRBJ2-4; D is unresolved. CDR3 length equals 17 residues. Deletions cut 0 bases from V and 0 bases from J, with 12 bases between. Germline V gene sequence: CDR1 LNHDA, CDR2 SQIVND (reference sequence). The CDR3 sequence: CASSIEGWALAKNIQYF. The DNA for the CDR3 is TGTGCCAGTAGTATAGAAGGATGGGCACTAGCCAAAAACATTCAGTACTTC.

There are a few counts of this clonotype. The chain couples TRBV15 to TRBJ1-5, with D maybe TRBD1 (6 bases). V gave up 4 bases and J gave up 4 bases, with 20 bases separating them. The CDR3 length is 17 residues. The germline gives CDR1 LNHNV, CDR2 YYDKDF (reference sequence). This CDR3 reads CATSKRHRVFLNQPQHF. The CDR3 bases are TGTGCCACCAGCAAGCGCCACAGGGTATTCCTGAATCAGCCCCAGCATTTT.

This clonotype was detected many times. V and J are TRBV7-2 and TRBJ2-4; 9 bases line up with TRBD2. V trimming: 1 base; J trimming: 0 bases; junction bases outside the gene matches: 13. Germline CDR1 and CDR2: SGHTA and FQGNSA. CDR3 length equals 20 residues. The CDR3 here is CASSLVSSGGTKLAKNIQYF. The CDR3 bases are TGTGCCAGCAGCTTAGTGTCCAGCGGGGGGACTAAACTAGCCAAAAACATTCAGTACTTC.

This clonotype has at least ten counts. The chain recombines TRBV11-3 with TRBJ2-7; D unclear. Germline-derived CDR1 and CDR2 are SGHNT and YENEEA. CDR3 length: 13 residues. Trimming shortened V by 5 bases and J by 3 bases, and 11 bases separated the two germline ends. The CDR3 is CASSEMSGYEQYF. The CDR3 DNA follows: TGTGCCAGCAGCGAGATGTCCGGCTACGAGCAGTACTTC.